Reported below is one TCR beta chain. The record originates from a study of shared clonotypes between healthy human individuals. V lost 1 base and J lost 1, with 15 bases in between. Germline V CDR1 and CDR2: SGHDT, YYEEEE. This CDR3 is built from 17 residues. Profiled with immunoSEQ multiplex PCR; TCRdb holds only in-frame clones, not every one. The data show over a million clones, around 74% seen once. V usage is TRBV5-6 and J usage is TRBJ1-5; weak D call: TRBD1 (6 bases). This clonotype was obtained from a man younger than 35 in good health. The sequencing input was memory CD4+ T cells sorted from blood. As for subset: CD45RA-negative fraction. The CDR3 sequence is CASSLMSGGQSNQPQHF. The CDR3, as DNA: TGTGCCAGCAGCTTGATGTCGGGGGGGCAGAGCAATCAGCCCCAGCATTTT.